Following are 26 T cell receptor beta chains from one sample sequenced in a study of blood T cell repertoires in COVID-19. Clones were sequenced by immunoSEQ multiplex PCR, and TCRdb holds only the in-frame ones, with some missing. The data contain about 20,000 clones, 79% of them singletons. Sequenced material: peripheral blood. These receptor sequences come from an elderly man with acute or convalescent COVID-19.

The CDR3 region has the DNA TGCGCCAGCAGCTTGGGTCAGTCCCCTGGCTACACCTTC. The encoded protein is CASSLGQSPGYTF. The gene calls are TRBV5-1 and TRBJ1-2, with D unclear. Trimming shortened V by 0 bases and J by 7 bases, and 10 bases separated the two germline ends. The germline V gene encodes CDR1 SGHRS and CDR2 YFSETQ. The CDR3 loop spans 13 amino acids.

In DNA, the CDR3 is TGTGCCTGGAGTGTTGTCACAGGGGGCCTTGGAAACACCATATATTTT. Translating gives CAWSVVTGGLGNTIYF. The chain combines TRBV30 with TRBJ1-3, with 9 bases aligning to TRBD1. The CDR3 consists of 16 residues. V lost 0 bases to trimming and J lost 3 bases; unmatched junction nucleotides: 6. CDR1 is GTSNPN, CDR2 SVGIG, per germline (reference sequence).

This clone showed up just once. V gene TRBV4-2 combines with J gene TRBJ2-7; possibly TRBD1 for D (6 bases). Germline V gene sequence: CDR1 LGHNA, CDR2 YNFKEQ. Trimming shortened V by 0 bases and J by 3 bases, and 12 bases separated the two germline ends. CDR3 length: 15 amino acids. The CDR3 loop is CASSQERQEFYEQYF. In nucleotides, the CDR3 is TGTGCCAGCAGCCAAGAACGACAGGAATTCTACGAGCAGTACTTC.

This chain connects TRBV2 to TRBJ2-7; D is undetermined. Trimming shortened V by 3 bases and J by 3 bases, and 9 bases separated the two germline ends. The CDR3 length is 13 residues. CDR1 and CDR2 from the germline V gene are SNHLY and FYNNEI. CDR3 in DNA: TGTGCCAGCAGTGATGTGACAAACTACGAGCAGTACTTC. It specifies CASSDVTNYEQYF.

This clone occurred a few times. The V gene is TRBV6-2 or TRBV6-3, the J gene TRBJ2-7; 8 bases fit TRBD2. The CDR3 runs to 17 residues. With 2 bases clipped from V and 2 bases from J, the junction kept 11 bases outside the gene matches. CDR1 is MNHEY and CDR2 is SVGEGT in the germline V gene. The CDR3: CASSYIAWREAPYEQYF. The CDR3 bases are TGTGCCAGCAGTTACATTGCGTGGCGGGAGGCGCCCTACGAGCAGTACTTC.

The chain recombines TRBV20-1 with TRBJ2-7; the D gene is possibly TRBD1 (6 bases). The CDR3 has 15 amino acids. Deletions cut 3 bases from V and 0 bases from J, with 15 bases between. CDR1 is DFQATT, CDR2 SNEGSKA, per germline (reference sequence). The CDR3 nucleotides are TGCAGTGCTAGTAAGCCAGGGGAACACTCCTACGAGCAGTACTTC. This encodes CSASKPGEHSYEQYF.

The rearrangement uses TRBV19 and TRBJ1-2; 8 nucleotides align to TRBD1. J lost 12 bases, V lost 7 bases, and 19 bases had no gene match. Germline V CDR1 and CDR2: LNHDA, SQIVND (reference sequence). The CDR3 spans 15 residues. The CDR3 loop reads CASTRNRDRLDSHTF. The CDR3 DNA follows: TGTGCCAGTACCCGGAACCGGGACAGGCTCGATTCCCACACCTTC. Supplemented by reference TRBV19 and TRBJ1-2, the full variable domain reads DGGITQSPKYLFRKEGQNVTLSCEQNLNHDAMYWYRQDPGQGLRLIYYSQIVNDFQKGDIAEGYSVSREKKESFPLTVTSAQKNPTAFYLCASTRNRDRLDSHTFGSGTRLTVV.

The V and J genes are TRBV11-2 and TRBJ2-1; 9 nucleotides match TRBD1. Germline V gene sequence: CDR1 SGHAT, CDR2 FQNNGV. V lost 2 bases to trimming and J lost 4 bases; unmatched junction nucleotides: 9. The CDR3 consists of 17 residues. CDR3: CASSLRDRVWGYNEQFF. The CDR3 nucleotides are TGTGCCAGCAGCTTAAGGGACAGGGTCTGGGGGTACAATGAGCAGTTCTTC.

CDR3 nucleotides: TGTGCCAGCAGCTTAGGACAGAACACTGAAGCTTTCTTT. This gives the protein CASSLGQNTEAFF. This chain joins TRBV11-3 and TRBJ1-1; D call uncertain. The CDR3 contains 13 residues. V lost 1 base and J 1 base, leaving 4 bases between the germline ends. Germline CDR1 reads SGHNT; CDR2 reads YENEEA.

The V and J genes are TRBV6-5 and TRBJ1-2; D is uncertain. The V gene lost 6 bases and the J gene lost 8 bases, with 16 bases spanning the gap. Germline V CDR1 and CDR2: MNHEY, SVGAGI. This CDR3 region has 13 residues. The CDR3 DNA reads TGTGCCAGCAGCCCGGACTCTTCCGGGGGCTACACCTTC. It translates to CASSPDSSGGYTF.

The CDR3 spells CAWSVRGTEAFF. The CDR3 region has the DNA TGTGCCTGGAGTGTCAGGGGCACTGAAGCTTTCTTT. V usage is TRBV30 and J usage is TRBJ1-1, with D possibly being TRBD1 (6 bases). There are 12 residues in the CDR3. Germline values: CDR1 GTSNPN, CDR2 SVGIG (reference sequence). With 0 bases removed from V and 4 bases from J, the gap between germline ends came to 6 bases. The full variable domain, in which reference TRBV30 and TRBJ1-1 provide the parts outside the CDR3, is SQTIHQWPATLVQPVGSPLSLECTVEGTSNPNLYWYRQAAGRGLQLLFYSVGIGQISSEVPQNLSASRPQDRQFILSSKKLLLSDSGFYLCAWSVRGTEAFFGQGTRLTVV.

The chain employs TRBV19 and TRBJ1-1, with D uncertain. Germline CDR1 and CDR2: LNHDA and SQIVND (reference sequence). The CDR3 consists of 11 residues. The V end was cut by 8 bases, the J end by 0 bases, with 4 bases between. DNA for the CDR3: TGTGCCAGTCAAATGAACACTGAAGCTTTCTTT. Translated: CASQMNTEAFF.

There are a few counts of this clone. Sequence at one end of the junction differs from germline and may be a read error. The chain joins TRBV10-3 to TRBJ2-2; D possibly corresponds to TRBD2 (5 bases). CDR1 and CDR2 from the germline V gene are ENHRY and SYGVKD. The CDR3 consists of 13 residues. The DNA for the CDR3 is TGTGCCATCAGTGTCGGGAACTCCGGGGAGCTGTTTTTT. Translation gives CAISVGNSGELFF.

CDR3 region: CASSLRGVSSTDTQYF. The CDR3 DNA is TGTGCCAGCAGCTTACGAGGAGTCTCTAGCACAGATACGCAGTATTTT. The rearrangement uses TRBV7-3 and TRBJ2-3, with D hard to call. The CDR3 totals 16 residues. The germline CDR1 and CDR2 sequences are SGHTA and FQGTGA. Trimming left V 2 bases short and J 0 bases short, with 12 bases between.

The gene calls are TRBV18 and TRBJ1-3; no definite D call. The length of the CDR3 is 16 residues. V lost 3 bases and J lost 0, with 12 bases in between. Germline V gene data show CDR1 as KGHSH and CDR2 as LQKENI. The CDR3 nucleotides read TGTGCCAGCTCACCCATCGACTCCAGCTCTGGAAACACCATATATTTT. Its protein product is CASSPIDSSSGNTIYF.

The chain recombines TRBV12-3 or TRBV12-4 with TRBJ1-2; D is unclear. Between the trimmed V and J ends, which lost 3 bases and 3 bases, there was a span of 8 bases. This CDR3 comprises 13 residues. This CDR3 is CASSLRSDYGYTF. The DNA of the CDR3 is TGTGCCAGCAGTTTGAGGTCTGACTATGGCTACACCTTC.

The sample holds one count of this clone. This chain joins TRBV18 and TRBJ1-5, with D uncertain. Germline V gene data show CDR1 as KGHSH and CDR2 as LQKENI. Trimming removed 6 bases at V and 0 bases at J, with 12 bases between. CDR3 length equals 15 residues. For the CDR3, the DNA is TGTGCCAGCTCCAAATACGGAGATAGCAATCAGCCCCAGCATTTT. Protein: CASSKYGDSNQPQHF.

The CDR3 sequence: CASNFGTSDQQQYF. In DNA form, the CDR3 reads TGTGCCAGCAACTTCGGGACTAGCGACCAGCAGCAGTACTTC. The rearrangement joins TRBV7-8 to TRBJ2-7, with 10 bases lining up with TRBD2. Trimming took 7 bases from V and 8 from J; bases not matched to a gene: 11. The CDR3 is 14 amino acids. Germline CDR1 SGHVS, CDR2 FQNEAQ.

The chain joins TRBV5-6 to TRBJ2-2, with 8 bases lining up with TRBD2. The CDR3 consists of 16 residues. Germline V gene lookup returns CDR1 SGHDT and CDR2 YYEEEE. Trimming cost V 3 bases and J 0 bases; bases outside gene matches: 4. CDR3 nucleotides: TGTGCCAGCAGCTACGGAGCGGGAGCGAACACCGGGGAGCTGTTTTTT. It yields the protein CASSYGAGANTGELFF.

The CDR3 bases are TGTGCCATCAGTGATGAAGGCAGGGCGAACACTGAAGCTTTCTTT. Its translation: CAISDEGRANTEAFF. The chain joins TRBV10-3 to TRBJ1-1, with D possibly being TRBD1 (5 bases). This CDR3 has 15 amino acids. In germline, CDR1 is ENHRY, CDR2 SYGVKD. The germline V and J ends were trimmed by 3 bases and 1 base, with 12 bases remaining between them.

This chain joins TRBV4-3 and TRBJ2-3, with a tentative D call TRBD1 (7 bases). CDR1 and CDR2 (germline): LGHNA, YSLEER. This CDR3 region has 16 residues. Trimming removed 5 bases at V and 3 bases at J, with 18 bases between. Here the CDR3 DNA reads TGCGCCAGCAGCGAGCACAGGGGAGGATTTACAGATACGCAGTATTTT. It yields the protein CASSEHRGGFTDTQYF.

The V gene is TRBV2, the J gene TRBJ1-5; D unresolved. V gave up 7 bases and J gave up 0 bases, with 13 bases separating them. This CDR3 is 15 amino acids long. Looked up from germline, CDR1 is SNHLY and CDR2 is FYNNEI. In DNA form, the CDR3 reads TGTGCCAGCACCCTAATCGGGTATAGCAATCAGCCCCAGCATTTT. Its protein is CASTLIGYSNQPQHF.

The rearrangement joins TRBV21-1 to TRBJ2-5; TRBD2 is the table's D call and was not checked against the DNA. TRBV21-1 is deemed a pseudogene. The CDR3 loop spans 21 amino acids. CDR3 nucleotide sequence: TGTGCCAGCAGCAAAGCAAAGCCTCCGGCGGGTCGAGCGGGAGGACAAGAGACCCAGTACTTC. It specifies CASSKAKPPAGRAGGQETQYF.

The CDR3 sequence: CASSYSYRDDTIYF. The CDR3 nucleotides read TGTGCCAGCAGTTACTCTTACAGGGATGACACCATATATTTT. This rearrangement joins TRBV6-6 to TRBJ1-3; TRBD1 might be the D (6 bases). V dropped 0 bases and J dropped 8 bases, with 11 bases sitting between them. CDR3 length: 14 amino acids. Germline CDR1 and CDR2: MNHNY and SVGAGI (reference sequence).

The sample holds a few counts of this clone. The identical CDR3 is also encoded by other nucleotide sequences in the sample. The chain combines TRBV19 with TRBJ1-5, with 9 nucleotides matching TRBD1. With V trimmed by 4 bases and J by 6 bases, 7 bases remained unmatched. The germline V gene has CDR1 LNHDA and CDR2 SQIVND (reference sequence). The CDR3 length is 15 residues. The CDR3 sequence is CASSTPGQGTQPQHF. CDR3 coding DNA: TGTGCCAGTAGTACTCCTGGACAGGGGACTCAGCCCCAGCATTTT.

This CDR3 reads CASRGGRGETQYF. CDR3 sequence (DNA): TGTGCCAGCAGGGGCGGGAGAGGAGAGACCCAGTACTTC. The genes are TRBV12-3 or TRBV12-4 and TRBJ2-5, with 7 bases aligning to TRBD2. The CDR3 contains 13 residues. Trimming removed 6 bases from V and 4 bases from J; junction bases left unmatched: 5.